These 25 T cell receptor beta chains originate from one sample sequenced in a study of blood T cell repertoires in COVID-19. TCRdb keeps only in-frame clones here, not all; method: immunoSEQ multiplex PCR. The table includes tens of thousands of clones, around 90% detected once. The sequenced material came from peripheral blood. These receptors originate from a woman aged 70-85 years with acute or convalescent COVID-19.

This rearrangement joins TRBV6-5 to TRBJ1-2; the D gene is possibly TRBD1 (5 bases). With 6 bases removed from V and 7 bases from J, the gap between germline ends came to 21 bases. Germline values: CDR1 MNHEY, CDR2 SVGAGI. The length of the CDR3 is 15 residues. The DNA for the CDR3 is TGTGCCAGCAGCCGGGAGCAGACCTTTGGGGCTGGCTACACCTTC. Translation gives CASSREQTFGAGYTF.

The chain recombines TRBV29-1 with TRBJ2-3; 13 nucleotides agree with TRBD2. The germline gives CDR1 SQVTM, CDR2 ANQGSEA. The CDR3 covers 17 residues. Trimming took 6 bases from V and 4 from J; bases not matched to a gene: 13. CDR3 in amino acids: CSVLRLAGGLGADTQYF. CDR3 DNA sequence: TGCAGCGTCCTGAGACTAGCGGGAGGCTTGGGGGCAGATACGCAGTATTTT.

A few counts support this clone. This chain's CDR3 is CASSGQEFGEAFF. In nucleotides, the CDR3 is TGTGCCAGCAGTGGACAGGAGTTTGGTGAAGCTTTCTTT. This chain uses TRBV6-6 with TRBJ1-1; 7 bases agree with TRBD1. Unmatched junction bases numbered 7, after V lost 5 bases and J lost 7 bases. CDR3 length equals 13 residues. Germline V gives CDR1 MNHNY, CDR2 SVGAGI (reference sequence).

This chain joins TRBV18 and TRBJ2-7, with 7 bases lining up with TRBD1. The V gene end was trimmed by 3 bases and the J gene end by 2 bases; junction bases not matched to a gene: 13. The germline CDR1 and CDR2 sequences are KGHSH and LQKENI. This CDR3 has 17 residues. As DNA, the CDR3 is TGTGCCAGCTCACCCTCCGGGACAGCTCTCGGGACCTACGAGCAGTACGTC. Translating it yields CASSPSGTALGTYEQYV.

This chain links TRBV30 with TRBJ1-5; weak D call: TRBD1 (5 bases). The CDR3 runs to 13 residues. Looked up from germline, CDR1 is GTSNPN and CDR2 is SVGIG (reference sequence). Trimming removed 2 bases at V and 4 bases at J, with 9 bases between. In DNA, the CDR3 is TGTGCCTGGAGTAGCAGGGATAATCAGCCCCAGCATTTT. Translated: CAWSSRDNQPQHF.

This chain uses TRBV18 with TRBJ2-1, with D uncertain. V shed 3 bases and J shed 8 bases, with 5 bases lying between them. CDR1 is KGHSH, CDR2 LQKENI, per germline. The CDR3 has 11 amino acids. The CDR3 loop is CASSPSDEQFF. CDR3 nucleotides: TGTGCCAGCTCACCGAGCGATGAGCAGTTCTTC. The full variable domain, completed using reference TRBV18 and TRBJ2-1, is NAGVMQNPRHLVRRRGQEARLRCSPMKGHSHVYWYRQLPEEGLKFMVYLQKENIIDESGMPKERFSAEFPKEGPSILRIQQVVRGDSAAYFCASSPSDEQFFGPGTRLTVL.

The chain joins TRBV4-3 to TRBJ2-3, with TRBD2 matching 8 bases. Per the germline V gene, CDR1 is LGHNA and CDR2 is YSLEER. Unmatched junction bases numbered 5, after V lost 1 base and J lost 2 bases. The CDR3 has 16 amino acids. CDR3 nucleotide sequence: TGCGCCAGCAGCCAAGGACTAGCGTCCTTCACAGATACGCAGTATTTT. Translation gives CASSQGLASFTDTQYF.

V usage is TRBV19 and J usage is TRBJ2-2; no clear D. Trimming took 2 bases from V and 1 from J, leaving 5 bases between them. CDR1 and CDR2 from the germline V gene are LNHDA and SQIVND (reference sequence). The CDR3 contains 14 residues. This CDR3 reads CASSIQWNTGELFF. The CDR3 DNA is TGTGCCAGTAGTATACAGTGGAACACCGGGGAGCTGTTTTTT.

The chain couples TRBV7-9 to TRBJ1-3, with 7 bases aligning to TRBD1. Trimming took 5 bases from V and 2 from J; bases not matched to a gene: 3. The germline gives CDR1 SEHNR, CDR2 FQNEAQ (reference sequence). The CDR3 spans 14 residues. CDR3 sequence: CASSPQGTGNTIYF. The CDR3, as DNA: TGTGCCAGCAGCCCACAGGGGACTGGAAACACCATATATTTT.

The CDR3 sequence: CASSSAGPQPQHF. The CDR3 DNA sequence: TGTGCCAGCAGTTCGGCAGGGCCCCAGCCCCAGCATTTT. The chain employs TRBV27 and TRBJ1-5, with a weak D call TRBD1 (5 bases). Germline V lookup: CDR1 MNHEY, CDR2 SMNVEV (reference sequence). The CDR3 loop spans 13 amino acids. V was cut by 4 bases and J by 7 bases, with 11 bases left in between.

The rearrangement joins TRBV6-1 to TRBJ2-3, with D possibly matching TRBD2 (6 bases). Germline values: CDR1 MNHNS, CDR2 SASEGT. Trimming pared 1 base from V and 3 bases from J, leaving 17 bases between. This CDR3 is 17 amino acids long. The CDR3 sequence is CASSEVATRIGTDTQYF. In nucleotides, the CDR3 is TGTGCCAGCAGTGAAGTCGCGACTAGGATTGGAACAGATACGCAGTATTTT.

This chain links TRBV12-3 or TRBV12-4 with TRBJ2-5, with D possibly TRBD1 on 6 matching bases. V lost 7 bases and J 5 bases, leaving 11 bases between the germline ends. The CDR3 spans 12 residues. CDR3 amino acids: CASTAQGETQYF. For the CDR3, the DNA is TGTGCCAGCACCGCCCAGGGGGAGACCCAGTACTTC.

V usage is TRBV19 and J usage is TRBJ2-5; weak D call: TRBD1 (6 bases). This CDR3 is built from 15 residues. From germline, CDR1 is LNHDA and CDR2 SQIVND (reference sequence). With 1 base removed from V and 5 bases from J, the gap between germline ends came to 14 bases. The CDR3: CASSIGGQIGETQYF. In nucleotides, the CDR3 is TGTGCCAGTAGTATAGGCGGACAGATTGGGGAGACCCAGTACTTC. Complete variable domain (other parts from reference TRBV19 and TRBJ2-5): DGGITQSPKYLFRKEGQNVTLSCEQNLNHDAMYWYRQDPGQGLRLIYYSQIVNDFQKGDIAEGYSVSREKKESFPLTVTSAQKNPTAFYLCASSIGGQIGETQYFGPGTRLLVL.

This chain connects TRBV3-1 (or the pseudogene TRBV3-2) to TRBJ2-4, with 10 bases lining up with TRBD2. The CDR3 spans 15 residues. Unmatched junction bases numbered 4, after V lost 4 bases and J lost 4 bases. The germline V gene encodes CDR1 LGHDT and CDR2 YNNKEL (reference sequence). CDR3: CASSPGAGGKNIQYF. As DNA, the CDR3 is TGTGCCAGCAGCCCAGGAGCGGGAGGGAAAAACATTCAGTACTTC.

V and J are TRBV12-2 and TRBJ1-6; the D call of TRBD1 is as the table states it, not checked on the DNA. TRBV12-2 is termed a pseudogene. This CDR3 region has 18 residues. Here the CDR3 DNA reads TGTGCAAGTCGCTTCCGGACAGGGTTACGGGGCTATAATTCACCCCTCCACTTT. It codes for CASRFRTGLRGYNSPLHF.

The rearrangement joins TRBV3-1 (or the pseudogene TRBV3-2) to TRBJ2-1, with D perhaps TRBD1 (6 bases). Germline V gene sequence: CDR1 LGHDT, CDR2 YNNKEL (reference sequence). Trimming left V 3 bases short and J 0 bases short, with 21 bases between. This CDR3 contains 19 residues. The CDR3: CASSHRGGLSSGSYNEQFF. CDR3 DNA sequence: TGTGCCAGCAGCCACAGGGGCGGCCTTAGTTCCGGCTCCTACAATGAGCAGTTCTTC.

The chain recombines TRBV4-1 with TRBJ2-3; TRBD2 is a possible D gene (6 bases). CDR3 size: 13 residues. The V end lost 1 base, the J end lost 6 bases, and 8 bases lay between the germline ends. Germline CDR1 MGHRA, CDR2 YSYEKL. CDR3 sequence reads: CASSQGEADTQYF. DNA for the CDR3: TGCGCCAGCAGCCAAGGGGAGGCGGATACGCAGTATTTT.

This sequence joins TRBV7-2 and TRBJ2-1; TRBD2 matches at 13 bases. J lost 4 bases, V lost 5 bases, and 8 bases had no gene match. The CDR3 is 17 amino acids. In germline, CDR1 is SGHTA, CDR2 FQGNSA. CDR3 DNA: TGTGCCAGCAGCCCTGGGACTAGCGGGACCAGATACAATGAGCAGTTCTTC. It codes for CASSPGTSGTRYNEQFF.

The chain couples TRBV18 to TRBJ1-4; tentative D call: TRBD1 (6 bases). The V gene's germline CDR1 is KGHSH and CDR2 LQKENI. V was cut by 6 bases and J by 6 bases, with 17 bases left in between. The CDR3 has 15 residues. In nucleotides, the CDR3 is TGTGCCAGCTCCCCCCGAGGGGGATTTGATGAAAAACTGTTTTTT. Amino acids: CASSPRGGFDEKLFF.

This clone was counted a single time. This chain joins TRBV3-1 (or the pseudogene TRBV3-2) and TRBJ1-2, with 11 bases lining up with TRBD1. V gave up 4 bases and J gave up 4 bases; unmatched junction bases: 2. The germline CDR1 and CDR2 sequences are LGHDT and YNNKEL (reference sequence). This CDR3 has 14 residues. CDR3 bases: TGTGCCAGCAGCCTGGACAGGGGGCTCTATGGCTACACCTTC. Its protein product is CASSLDRGLYGYTF.

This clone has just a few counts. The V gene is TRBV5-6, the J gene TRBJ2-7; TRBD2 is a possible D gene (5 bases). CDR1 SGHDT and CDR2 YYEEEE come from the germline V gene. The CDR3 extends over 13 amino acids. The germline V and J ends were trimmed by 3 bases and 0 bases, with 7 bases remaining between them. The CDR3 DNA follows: TGTGCCAGCAGCTCGGACTTCTCCTACGAGCAGTACGTC. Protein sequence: CASSSDFSYEQYV.

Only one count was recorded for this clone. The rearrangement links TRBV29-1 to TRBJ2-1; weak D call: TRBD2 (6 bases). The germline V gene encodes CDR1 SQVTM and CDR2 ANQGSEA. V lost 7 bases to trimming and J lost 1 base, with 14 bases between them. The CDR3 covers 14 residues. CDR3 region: CSGIRDWSYNEQFF. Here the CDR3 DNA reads TGCAGCGGGATCCGGGACTGGTCCTACAATGAGCAGTTCTTC.

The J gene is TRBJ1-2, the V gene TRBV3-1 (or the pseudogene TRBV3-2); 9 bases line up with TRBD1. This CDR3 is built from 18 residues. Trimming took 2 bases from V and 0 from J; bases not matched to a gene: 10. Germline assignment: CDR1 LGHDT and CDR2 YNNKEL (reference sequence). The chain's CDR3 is CASSQRGLQGATNYGYTF. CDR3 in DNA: TGTGCCAGCAGCCAAAGGGGATTACAGGGGGCGACTAACTATGGCTACACCTTC.

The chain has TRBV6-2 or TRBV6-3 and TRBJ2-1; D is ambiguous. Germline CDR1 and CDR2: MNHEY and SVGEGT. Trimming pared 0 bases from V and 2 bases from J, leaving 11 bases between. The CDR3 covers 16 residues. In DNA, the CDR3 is TGTGCCAGCAGTTACTCGGGTCTCGGAGCCTACAATGAGCAGTTCTTC. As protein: CASSYSGLGAYNEQFF.

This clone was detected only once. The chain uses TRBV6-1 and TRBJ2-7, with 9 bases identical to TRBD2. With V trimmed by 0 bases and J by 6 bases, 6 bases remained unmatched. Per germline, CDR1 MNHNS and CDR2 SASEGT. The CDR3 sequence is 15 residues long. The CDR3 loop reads CASSEAAGGPGEQYV. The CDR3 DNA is TGTGCCAGCAGTGAAGCGGCGGGAGGGCCGGGCGAGCAGTACGTC.